The 2 T cell receptor beta chains in this list originate from one sample, sequenced in a study of B cell selection in AIRE deficiency. Sorting defined conventional CD4 T cells as CD4+CD127+. Produced via immunoSEQ multiplex PCR; TCRdb's table is partial and in-frame only. This table has some 25,000 clones, about 95% appearing once. Specimen: CD4+CD127+ conventional T cells sorted from PBMCs. These receptor sequences come from a human donor in good health.

The V gene is TRBV10-3, the J gene TRBJ2-7; 7 bases map to TRBD1. This CDR3 region has 14 residues. V gave up 0 bases and J gave up 4 bases; unmatched junction bases: 3. Germline CDR1 reads ENHRY; CDR2 reads SYGVKD. The CDR3 DNA reads TGTGCCATCAGTGAGTCAAACAGGGGTTACGAGCAGTACTTC. This sequence encodes CAISESNRGYEQYF.

The chain recombines TRBV6-6 with TRBJ2-2, with 8 bases fitting TRBD2. The germline V gene encodes CDR1 MNHNY and CDR2 SVGAGI (reference sequence). The trim removed 8 bases at V and 7 bases at J, leaving 9 bases unmatched. The CDR3 has 14 amino acids. The CDR3 DNA is TGTGCCAGCTCTTTCAGCGCGGGAGGCGGGGAGCTGTTTTTT. Amino acids: CASSFSAGGGELFF.